These 20 T cell receptor beta chains were sequenced from one sample in a study of blood T cells in healthy people across ages. Alongside a J-beta primer mix, a sample-barcoded 5' primer served in a second PCR lasting roughly 6 to 11 cycles. TCRdb re-called the 5' RACE reads through MiXCR, storing one row per CDR3 protein. The sample carries 800,000 or so distinct CDR3 sequences, approximately 59% recorded once. Material: blood. The receptors come from a man aged 30 to 45 in good health.

The chain couples TRBV7-2 to TRBJ2-3, with TRBD1 matching over 7 bases. From germline, CDR1 is SGHTA and CDR2 FQGNSA. The CDR3 runs 15 residues. Unmatched junction bases numbered 7, after V lost 5 bases and J lost 2 bases. The CDR3 region has the DNA TGTGCCAGCAGCCTCCCGGGGACAGTCACAGATACGCAGTATTTT. As protein: CASSLPGTVTDTQYF.

The chain combines TRBV7-8 with TRBJ1-5, with D possibly TRBD1 on 5 matching bases. The CDR3 runs 14 residues. V lost 5 bases to trimming and J lost 3 bases, with 11 bases between them. Germline V CDR1 and CDR2: SGHVS, FQNEAQ. This chain's CDR3 is CASSPGLVNQPQHF. DNA for the CDR3: TGTGCCAGCAGCCCAGGGCTAGTCAATCAGCCCCAGCATTTT. Drawing the rest from reference TRBV7-8 and TRBJ1-5, the complete variable domain is GAGVSQSPRYKVAKRGQDVALRCDPISGHVSLFWYQQALGQGPEFLTYFQNEAQLDKSGLPSDRFFAERPEGSVSTLKIQRTQQEDSAVYLCASSPGLVNQPQHFGDGTRLSIL.

Comment on this clonotype: The junction departs from the called germline gene at one end, perhaps through a read error. V and J are TRBV4-2 and TRBJ2-4; 8 nucleotides align to TRBD1. The last part of the DNA fits TRBJ2-7 better; the J call may be wrong. This CDR3 comprises 17 residues. CDR1 and CDR2 (germline): LGHNA, YNFKEQ. DNA for the CDR3: TGTGCCAGCAGTCTCGGGGCCTTGACAGGGGCCTCCCACGAGCAGTACTTC. This translates into CASSLGALTGASHEQYF.

V usage is TRBV13 and J usage is TRBJ2-6; 11 bases are shared with TRBD2. This CDR3 spans 21 amino acids. Germline V lookup: CDR1 PRHDT, CDR2 FYEKMQ (reference sequence). V lost 5 bases, J lost 0 bases, and 15 bases stayed unmatched. CDR3 protein: CASSRLVSGTSGLSGANVLTF. The CDR3 DNA reads as TGTGCCAGCAGCCGACTCGTCTCCGGGACTAGCGGCCTCTCTGGGGCCAACGTCCTGACTTTC.

This clonotype came up once. The V and J genes are TRBV20-1 and TRBJ2-3, with TRBD2 matching over 8 bases. Germline loops: CDR1 DFQATT, CDR2 SNEGSKA (reference sequence). The CDR3 is 14 residues long. The V gene end was trimmed by 5 bases and the J gene end by 5 bases; junction bases not matched to a gene: 9. The CDR3 DNA sequence: TGCAGTGCTTTTGACGGGGGGGCGAGAGATACGCAGTATTTT. Amino acid sequence: CSAFDGGARDTQYF.

This clonotype appeared a single time. The chain couples TRBV28 to TRBJ2-1, with 8 bases fitting TRBD1. Germline values: CDR1 MDHEN, CDR2 SYDVKM. CDR3 length: 16 residues. V dropped 4 bases and J dropped 0; count of bases not matched to a gene: 5. The CDR3 DNA reads TGTGCCAGCAGTTCGCACAGGGGGAGCTCCTACAATGAGCAGTTCTTC. Its protein product is CASSSHRGSSYNEQFF.

There are a few counts of this clonotype. This chain joins TRBV11-1 and TRBJ2-1; TRBD2 agrees at 9 bases. The germline V gene encodes CDR1 SGHAT and CDR2 FQDESV (reference sequence). This CDR3 has 16 amino acids. V dropped 3 bases and J dropped 5; count of bases not matched to a gene: 8. CDR3 in DNA: TGTGCCAGCAGCTTTACCGGGACTAGCAGCCACAATGAGCAGTTCTTC. This sequence encodes CASSFTGTSSHNEQFF. Together with reference TRBV11-1 and TRBJ2-1, the CDR3 gives the full variable domain: EAEVAQSPRYKITEKSQAVAFWCDPISGHATLYWYRQILGQGPELLVQFQDESVVDDSQLPKDRFSAERLKGVDSTLKIQPAELGDSAMYLCASSFTGTSSHNEQFFGPGTRLTVL.

CDR3 in DNA: TGTGCCAGCAGATCGGACAGGTTCACTCATCAGCCCCAGCATTTT. Its translation is CASRSDRFTHQPQHF. The rearrangement uses TRBV6-2 or TRBV6-3 and TRBJ1-5; TRBD1 matches 7 bases. The V gene's germline CDR1 is MNHEY and CDR2 SVGEGT. V gave up 6 bases and J gave up 5 bases; unmatched junction bases: 10. This CDR3 comprises 15 residues.

This clonotype was picked up a small number of times. The chain uses TRBV12-3 or TRBV12-4 and TRBJ2-2; TRBD1 is a possible D gene (6 bases). V dropped 5 bases and J dropped 3 bases, with 13 bases sitting between them. The CDR3 is made up of 15 amino acids. Here the CDR3 DNA reads TGTGCCAGCAGTCAACAGGGAGTAGACACCGGGGAGCTGTTTTTT. Translating gives CASSQQGVDTGELFF.

The chain recombines TRBV4-2 with TRBJ2-3; no definite D call. CDR3 length: 16 amino acids. Trimming shortened V by 0 bases and J by 0 bases, and 10 bases separated the two germline ends. The germline CDR1 and CDR2 sequences are LGHNA and YNFKEQ. This CDR3 is CASSQEASSSTDTQYF. The CDR3 DNA is TGTGCCAGCAGCCAAGAGGCTTCATCTAGCACAGATACGCAGTATTTT.

The rearrangement joins TRBV9 to TRBJ2-3; 8 nucleotides align to TRBD2. CDR3 size: 16 residues. Germline lookup yields CDR1 SGDLS and CDR2 YYNGEE. V lost 4 bases to trimming and J lost 7 bases; unmatched junction nucleotides: 14. In DNA, the CDR3 is TGTGCCAGCAGCCCACCAGGACTAGCCCCCGGTCATACGCAGTATTTT. Translation gives CASSPPGLAPGHTQYF.

The CDR3 region has the DNA TGTGCCAGCAGTCTGGACAGGGGAGGGAACACTGAAGCTTTCTTT. It yields the protein CASSLDRGGNTEAFF. The chain has TRBV27 and TRBJ1-1, with 9 bases identical to TRBD1. Germline CDR1 and CDR2: MNHEY and SMNVEV (reference sequence). Unmatched junction bases numbered 5, after V lost 5 bases and J lost 1 base. The CDR3 runs 15 residues.

The rearrangement joins TRBV9 to TRBJ1-1; no clear D. Germline V lookup: CDR1 SGDLS, CDR2 YYNGEE. V lost 7 bases and J lost 6, with 13 bases in between. The CDR3 runs to 12 residues. The DNA of the CDR3 is TGTGCCAGCGGCCGTAAAGGCTCTGAAGCTTTCTTT. This encodes CASGRKGSEAFF. Looking up the rest from reference TRBV9 and TRBJ1-1 gives the full variable domain: DSGVTQTPKHLITATGQRVTLRCSPRSGDLSVYWYQQSLDQGLQFLIQYYNGEERAKGNILERFSAQQFPDLHSELNLSSLELGDSALYFCASGRKGSEAFFGQGTRLTVV.

In its sample, this clonotype was seen a few times. This chain joins TRBV7-9 and TRBJ2-6, with 9 bases fitting TRBD1. Trimming removed 6 bases from V and 0 bases from J; junction bases left unmatched: 9. CDR1 is SEHNR and CDR2 is FQNEAQ in the germline V gene (reference sequence). The length of the CDR3 is 18 residues. CDR3 sequence (DNA): TGTGCCAGCAGACGACCGGGACAGGGAACCTCTGGGGCCAACGTCCTGACTTTC. It codes for CASRRPGQGTSGANVLTF. The full variable domain, with the rest looked up from reference TRBV7-9 and TRBJ2-6, is DTGVSQNPRHKITKRGQNVTFRCDPISEHNRLYWYRQTLGQGPEFLTYFQNEAQLEKSRLLSDRFSAERPKGSFSTLEIQRTEQGDSAMYLCASRRPGQGTSGANVLTFGAGSRLTVL.

The rearrangement joins TRBV14 to TRBJ2-5, with D perhaps matching TRBD2 (6 bases). Trimming took off 1 base at V and 5 bases at J, with 17 bases between the two ends. The germline CDR1 and CDR2 sequences are SGHDN and FVKESK. This CDR3 has 16 amino acids. CDR3 sequence reads: CASSQGVAATLETQYF. The CDR3 region has the DNA TGTGCCAGCAGCCAAGGGGTAGCGGCGACTTTGGAGACCCAGTACTTC.

This rearrangement joins TRBV12-3 or TRBV12-4 to TRBJ2-3, with D uncertain. The CDR3 length is 14 residues. The germline V and J ends were trimmed by 6 bases and 2 bases, with 12 bases remaining between them. The CDR3 reads CASSKRRNTDTQYF. CDR3 nucleotides: TGTGCCAGCAGCAAACGGCGGAACACAGATACGCAGTATTTT.

This clonotype was seen a handful of times. The chain employs TRBV10-3 and TRBJ2-3, with 8 bases fitting TRBD2. Trimming cost V 5 bases and J 0 bases; bases outside gene matches: 7. CDR1 and CDR2 from the germline V gene are ENHRY and SYGVKD. The CDR3 sequence is 16 residues long. The CDR3 loop reads CAISQTRGASTDTQYF. CDR3 DNA sequence: TGTGCCATCAGTCAAACGCGGGGGGCCAGCACAGATACGCAGTATTTT.

This clonotype came up once. The genes are TRBV20-1 and TRBJ2-4; the D gene is possibly TRBD2 (7 bases). Trimming took off 8 bases at V and 13 bases at J, with 15 bases between the two ends. Germline CDR1 reads DFQATT; CDR2 reads SNEGSKA (reference sequence). The CDR3 is made up of 10 amino acids. The CDR3 here is CSYDRREQYF. In DNA, the CDR3 is TGCAGTTATGACAGGCGGGAGCAGTACTTC.

This clonotype was picked up a small number of times. DNA for the CDR3: TGTGCCATCAGTGGCGGGAGCTCCTACAATGAGCAGTTCTTC. Translated, it gives CAISGGSSYNEQFF. The chain joins TRBV10-3 to TRBJ2-1; 7 nucleotides align to TRBD2. The germline V gene encodes CDR1 ENHRY and CDR2 SYGVKD. The V gene end was trimmed by 4 bases and the J gene end by 0 bases; junction bases not matched to a gene: 0. The CDR3 length is 14 residues.

This clonotype was recorded a few times. The chain carries TRBV6-5 and TRBJ1-2; no clear D. Germline V gives CDR1 MNHEY, CDR2 SVGAGI. This CDR3 contains 13 residues. Trimming removed 6 bases from V and 4 bases from J, with 12 bases in between. The CDR3 region is CASSYYPAYGYTF. CDR3 nucleotides: TGTGCCAGCAGCTATTACCCCGCCTATGGCTACACCTTC.